This TCR beta chain was identified during a study of blood T cell repertoires in COVID-19. Study at large: The United States, Italy and Spain supplied acute and convalescent COVID-19 samples. Sources were T cells, B-cell-depleted T cells, or PBMCs; the material itself was cDNA or gDNA.

TCRdb's copy holds only in-frame clones and misses some; the assay was immunoSEQ multiplex PCR. The sample lists about 210,000 clones, more than 65% occurring once. V was trimmed by 6 bases and J by 6 bases, leaving 17 bases between them. The V gene's germline CDR1 is KGHSH and CDR2 LQKENI. The CDR3 consists of 15 residues. The table lists this clone with a few counts. The sample consisted of peripheral blood. The receptor's source is a man aged 45 to 65 with active or convalescent COVID-19. The V call is TRBV18, the J call TRBJ2-2, with D possibly being TRBD2 (6 bases). The CDR3 loop reads CASSPLEGSAGELFF. CDR3 in DNA: TGTGCCAGCTCGCCATTGGAGGGGAGCGCCGGGGAGCTGTTTTTT.